This T cell receptor beta chain originates from a study of molecular identifiers for immune sequencing clone quantification (dated by TCRdb to between 2018 and 2020). Concerning the study at large: For a replicate experiment, RNA from approximately 20,000 or 100,000 naive CD8 T cells was divided into five aliquots, and four of the five aliquots were sequenced. CD8 T cells were used in a methods study to benchmark molecular-identifier clustering-based TCR repertoire sequencing (MIDCIRS) and TCR RNA copy counting. Points the paper makes about the study in general: Modeling gave around 2.7 recovered TCR RNA copies per cell versus about 10 by digital PCR, implying roughly 28% capture efficiency. Highly expanded clone sizes could be underestimated because identical TCR molecules may share a barcode. When barcode sub-clustering was not used, chimeric consensus sequences inflated TCR diversity, with chimeras reaching as high as 47%. In CMV-specific effector cells, clones with more than 20 RNA copies accounted for over 98% of molecules, whereas in naive cells such clones accounted for under 1%. Spiked-in Jurkat TCR RNA (about ten copies' worth), which is not part of the donor repertoire, was contained in the naive libraries. A single cell's worth of spiked-in Jurkat TCR RNA was reported detectable even among one million naive CD8 T cells.

Comment on this clonotype: No cognate antigen has been identified for it. No per-base quality is available; no much larger clone lies one base away.

The library was generated by PCR. The instrument given in TCRdb is Illumina HiSeq 4000. Bulk TCR libraries were prepared as previously described, using TCR primers listed in Table S5. The Qiagen AllPrep DNA/RNA kit was used to purify total RNA. Reads from multiple sequencing runs of the same library were pooled before analysis. On the authors' methods: Reads were retained only if the reads had an exact TCR constant sequence, and the retained reads were trimmed to 150 nt and grouped according to their 12-nt molecular barcodes. Reads inside each barcode group were sub-clustered using a 15% Levenshtein threshold, and a quality-weighted consensus sequence was constructed for each RNA molecule. Non-functional sequences were discarded, and so were lower-count sequences lying one edit away from another sequence. Based on a fit of two negative binomial distributions, barcode sub-clusters having less than 20% of the maximum read count were discarded. The public reads were reanalyzed by TCRdb: fastp trimming at Q25, MiXCR alignment, in-frame beta chains only. Rows with one shared CDR3 protein collapse into an entry with the most common genes and DNA. The V and J calls here are based on TCRdb, not the publication. Recorded for this sample are fewer than 350,000 distinct CDR3 sequences; 20% to 25% of them occurred a single time. Over 0.7% of the sample rests with the top ten.

Libraries of naive CD8 T cells were built from anywhere between roughly 20,000 and 1,100,000 sorted cells, with 10%, 30% or 50% of the purified RNA used. On a BD FACSAria II, naive CD8 T cells were FACS-sorted as CD8+CD4-CCR7+CD45RA+ and collected into RLT Plus buffer. To test detection sensitivity, Jurkat RNA equal to ten TCR copies was added to samples of about 19,000-1,100,000 naive CD8 T cells. CD8 T cells were enriched using RosetteSep CD8+ T Cell Enrichment Cocktail and Ficoll-Paque, and the enriched cells then underwent ACK red cell lysis. At the junction V is shortened by 0 bases and J by 7 bases, with 10 bases in between. Taken from cysteine to phenylalanine, the CDR3 has 13 residues. Of the read, only the CDR3 DNA is kept; its 39 bases are in frame from base 1. From the germline V gene, CDR1 is SQVTM and CDR2 is ANQGSEA.

The rearranged segments are TRBV29-1 and TRBJ2-1, with the D segment identity uncertain. Specimen: naive CD8+ T cells from blood, with Jurkat cell RNA spiked in. The cell subset or site label here, explained by the study, means: FACS-sorted CD8+CD4-CCR7+CD45RA+ naive T cells. This clonotype was sampled from a human donor in good health. Some libraries in this study had Jurkat cell RNA spiked in. The sequenced DNA: TGCAGCGTTGAAGAGGCTAGGCGGAATGAGCAGTTCTTC. Its protein product is CSVEEARRNEQFF.